The 27 T cell receptor beta chains presented below share a single source sample, sequenced in a study of cytomegalovirus exposure and HLA in healthy donors. Using immunoSEQ multiplex PCR, the repertoire was profiled, and TCRdb retains in-frame clones only, with some absent. The sample contains approximately 120,000 clones, 89% of which appear only once. Material for sequencing was PBMCs. Source of these receptors: a woman aged 18-30 years in good health and CMV-seronegative.

The chain has TRBV10-1 and TRBJ2-7, with D perhaps TRBD2 (6 bases). Germline V gene data show CDR1 as WNHNN and CDR2 as SYGVQD (reference sequence). This CDR3 has 14 amino acids. Trimming cost V 3 bases and J 9 bases, with 18 bases left between them. CDR3 DNA: TGCGCCAGCAGTGACGGTCCGGGGGTCTATGTGCAGTACTTC. Translated: CASSDGPGVYVQYF.

The chain combines TRBV29-1 with TRBJ2-7; D is perhaps TRBD2 (6 bases). In germline, CDR1 is SQVTM, CDR2 ANQGSEA. V was trimmed by 4 bases and J by 2 bases, leaving 9 bases between them. The length of the CDR3 is 12 residues. This CDR3 reads CSVAGVTYEQYF. The CDR3, as DNA: TGCAGCGTTGCGGGGGTAACCTACGAGCAGTACTTC.

This chain joins TRBV18 and TRBJ2-1; the match to TRBD2 covers 9 bases. In germline, CDR1 is KGHSH, CDR2 LQKENI. The length of the CDR3 is 14 residues. V trimming: 3 bases; J trimming: 9 bases; junction bases outside the gene matches: 6. The CDR3 DNA reads as TGTGCCAGCTCACCTGGGACTAGCATCGTTGAGCAGTTCTTC. It yields the protein CASSPGTSIVEQFF.

The chain recombines TRBV19 with TRBJ1-2; D ambiguous. This CDR3 has 11 amino acids. V shed 3 bases and J shed 8 bases, with 7 bases lying between them. Germline assignment: CDR1 LNHDA and CDR2 SQIVND (reference sequence). The CDR3 nucleotides read TGTGCCAGTAGTATGGTTGAGGGCTACACCTTC. It encodes CASSMVEGYTF. Variable domain in full (rest from reference TRBV19 and TRBJ1-2): DGGITQSPKYLFRKEGQNVTLSCEQNLNHDAMYWYRQDPGQGLRLIYYSQIVNDFQKGDIAEGYSVSREKKESFPLTVTSAQKNPTAFYLCASSMVEGYTFGSGTRLTVV.

V and J are TRBV7-9 and TRBJ2-1, with 8 bases aligning to TRBD1. This CDR3 is 16 amino acids long. Germline assignment: CDR1 SEHNR and CDR2 FQNEAQ (reference sequence). J lost 8 bases, V lost 5 bases, and 14 bases had no gene match. The CDR3 coding sequence is TGTGCCAGCAGCCCATCGGCGGCAGGGGGCCTGGATGAGCAGTTCTTC. This translates into CASSPSAAGGLDEQFF.

This clone came up once. The J gene is TRBJ2-1, the V gene TRBV28, with 9 nucleotides matching TRBD2. The CDR3 contains 15 residues. V trimming: 3 bases; J trimming: 8 bases; junction bases outside the gene matches: 8. Germline loops: CDR1 MDHEN, CDR2 SYDVKM. The CDR3 loop reads CASSFSSGNGYEQFF. In nucleotides, the CDR3 is TGTGCCAGCAGTTTCTCTAGCGGGAACGGGTATGAGCAGTTCTTC.

The CDR3 nucleotides are TGTGCCAGCGAGTTCCTGACAGAGGACGGAAACCATGGACTAGCGGGAGATCTAGGCTACGAGCAGTACTTC. Translation gives CASEFLTEDGNHGLAGDLGYEQYF. The chain carries TRBV28 and TRBJ2-7; 13 nucleotides align to TRBD2. This CDR3 has 24 residues. Trimming cost V 8 bases and J 3 bases; bases outside gene matches: 34. The V gene's germline CDR1 is MDHEN and CDR2 SYDVKM.

This chain links TRBV10-3 with TRBJ2-1, with D possibly TRBD2 on 6 matching bases. This CDR3 contains 15 residues. In germline, CDR1 is ENHRY, CDR2 SYGVKD. V was cut by 0 bases and J by 11 bases, with 17 bases left in between. The chain's CDR3 is CAISESAGRGYQQFF. CDR3 bases: TGTGCCATCAGTGAGTCGGCGGGACGAGGCTATCAGCAGTTCTTC.

The CDR3 DNA is TGCGCCAGCAGCTTGCGCAGCGGGAGAGTTCAGTTCTTC. As protein: CASSLRSGRVQFF. This rearrangement joins TRBV5-1 to TRBJ2-1; 8 bases fit TRBD2. The CDR3 is 13 amino acids. V shed 1 base, J shed 13 bases, and the junction held 7 bases outside the gene matches. Germline lookup yields CDR1 SGHRS and CDR2 YFSETQ.

The chain uses TRBV28 and TRBJ2-7; D is possibly TRBD2 (5 bases). This CDR3 comprises 14 residues. Germline-derived CDR1 and CDR2 are MDHEN and SYDVKM. Trimming removed 3 bases at V and 3 bases at J, with 12 bases between. This CDR3 reads CASSFQDWLYEQYF. The CDR3 nucleotides read TGTGCCAGCAGTTTCCAGGACTGGCTCTACGAGCAGTACTTC.

Comments on this clone: Other DNA sequences in this specimen translate into the identical CDR3. J is TRBJ2-3 and V is TRBV29-1; possible D gene TRBD1, 5 bases. V gave up 3 bases and J gave up 0 bases, with 7 bases separating them. CDR3 length: 13 amino acids. Germline values: CDR1 SQVTM, CDR2 ANQGSEA. Here the CDR3 reads CSVEGLSTDTQYF. CDR3 coding DNA: TGCAGCGTTGAGGGGCTAAGCACAGATACGCAGTATTTT.

The chain carries TRBV13 and TRBJ1-1; D unclear. This CDR3 region has 13 residues. The germline CDR1 and CDR2 sequences are PRHDT and FYEKMQ (reference sequence). V was shortened by 1 base and J by 2 bases, with 5 bases between the two germline ends. The CDR3, as DNA: TGTGCCAGCAGCTTAGCAGGAAACACTGAAGCTTTCTTT. It specifies CASSLAGNTEAFF.

The chain employs TRBV21-1 and TRBJ2-3; TRBD2, as called in the table, went unchecked against the DNA. TRBV21-1 is a pseudogene locus. The CDR3 length is 16 residues. The DNA for the CDR3 is TGTGCCAGCAGCAAAGGTCTAGCGGGACCCACAGATACGCAGTATTTT. Residues: CASSKGLAGPTDTQYF.

The chain combines TRBV2 with TRBJ2-2, with D possibly matching TRBD1 (7 bases). V lost 2 bases, J lost 7 bases, and 14 bases lay in between. The CDR3 has 15 amino acids. Per the germline V gene, CDR1 is SNHLY and CDR2 is FYNNEI. Written as DNA, the CDR3 is TGTGCCAGCAGTGAACAGGGGGGCGCGAACGGGGAGCTGTTTTTT. Translated, it gives CASSEQGGANGELFF.

This clone came up once. The chain carries TRBV18 and TRBJ2-5, with D unclear. Germline lookup yields CDR1 KGHSH and CDR2 LQKENI. The V and J ends lost 3 bases and 1 base respectively, with 9 bases between them. CDR3 length equals 14 residues. CDR3 DNA: TGTGCCAGCTCACCCCCTAACAGCCAAGAGACCCAGTACTTC. It yields the protein CASSPPNSQETQYF.

This rearrangement joins TRBV12-5 to TRBJ2-5; 11 positions match TRBD1. The CDR3 totals 16 residues. The V gene end was trimmed by 4 bases and the J gene end by 2 bases; junction bases not matched to a gene: 6. CDR1 is LGHNT and CDR2 is FRNRAP in the germline V gene. CDR3 in DNA: TGTGCTAGTGGTTCAGATCGGGACAGGGGGCAAGAGACCCAGTACTTC. Residues: CASGSDRDRGQETQYF.

This chain uses TRBV5-1 with TRBJ2-1; a weak D match, TRBD2 (7 bases). Germline V gene sequence: CDR1 SGHRS, CDR2 YFSETQ. The CDR3 has 15 amino acids. The V gene lost 3 bases and the J gene lost 8 bases, with 18 bases spanning the gap. The CDR3 protein is CASSSRGGSIYEQFF. Here the CDR3 DNA reads TGCGCCAGCAGCTCCAGGGGAGGGTCAATCTATGAGCAGTTCTTC.

The chain employs TRBV5-1 and TRBJ2-5, with 9 bases lining up with TRBD2. The CDR3 contains 17 residues. After removal of 0 bases from V and 2 bases from J, the junction contained 8 bases not matched to a gene. From germline, CDR1 is SGHRS and CDR2 YFSETQ. CDR3 sequence (DNA): TGCGCCAGCAGCTTGGGGTCCGGCGGGAGGGCACAAGAGACCCAGTACTTC. Residues: CASSLGSGGRAQETQYF.

The chain employs TRBV4-1 and TRBJ2-2, with D possibly matching TRBD1 (6 bases). Trimming removed 1 base from V and 4 bases from J, with 19 bases in between. Germline values: CDR1 MGHRA, CDR2 YSYEKL. CDR3 length equals 18 residues. CDR3 residues: CASSQGLRQARGTGELFF. CDR3 bases: TGCGCCAGCAGCCAAGGTCTACGACAGGCAAGGGGCACCGGGGAGCTGTTTTTT.

V gene TRBV6-1 combines with J gene TRBJ2-7, with TRBD2 matching 16 bases. Per germline, CDR1 MNHNS and CDR2 SASEGT. CDR3 size: 14 residues. V trimming: 7 bases; J trimming: 6 bases; junction bases outside the gene matches: 3. CDR3 DNA sequence: TGTGCCAGCAAAGGGACTAGCGGGAGGGGCGAGCAGTACTTC. It yields the protein CASKGTSGRGEQYF.

This chain links TRBV6-5 with TRBJ1-1; weak D call: TRBD1 (6 bases). The V end was cut by 2 bases, the J end by 5 bases, with 12 bases between. Germline lookup yields CDR1 MNHEY and CDR2 SVGAGI. This CDR3 has 14 amino acids. CDR3 in DNA: TGTGCCAGCAGTTACACCCAGGGGCGGACTGAAGCTTTCTTT. Amino acid sequence: CASSYTQGRTEAFF.

This clone was seen more than once but under ten times. The rearrangement uses TRBV7-9 and TRBJ1-5; D is unclear. CDR3 length: 14 amino acids. V lost 5 bases and J 4 bases, leaving 12 bases between the germline ends. The germline gives CDR1 SEHNR, CDR2 FQNEAQ (reference sequence). The CDR3 sequence: CASSLGVENQPQHF. In DNA form, the CDR3 reads TGTGCCAGCAGCCTGGGAGTTGAGAATCAGCCCCAGCATTTT.

This clone was recorded many times. The V and J genes are TRBV5-1 and TRBJ2-2, with D perhaps matching TRBD1 (6 bases). V shed 0 bases and J shed 2 bases, with 11 bases lying between them. This CDR3 has 16 amino acids. Germline assignment: CDR1 SGHRS and CDR2 YFSETQ. The CDR3 loop reads CASSLGRTANTGELFF. In nucleotides, the CDR3 is TGCGCCAGCAGCTTGGGTAGGACAGCCAACACCGGGGAGCTGTTTTTT.

The chain couples TRBV19 to TRBJ1-1; D may be TRBD1 (5 bases). This CDR3 region has 13 residues. Germline loops: CDR1 LNHDA, CDR2 SQIVND (reference sequence). Trimming pared 5 bases from V and 0 bases from J, leaving 7 bases between. This chain's CDR3 is CASSLGLNTEAFF. The CDR3 coding sequence is TGTGCCAGTAGTTTGGGGCTGAACACTGAAGCTTTCTTT.

The table lists this clone with a few counts. This same CDR3 is encoded by further DNA sequences in the sample. The chain employs TRBV28 and TRBJ2-5; D unresolved. Germline CDR1 reads MDHEN; CDR2 reads SYDVKM. The V and J ends lost 1 base and 4 bases respectively, with 4 bases between them. The CDR3 runs 12 residues. The CDR3 reads CASSLYGETQYF. The DNA for the CDR3 is TGTGCCAGCAGTTTATACGGAGAGACCCAGTACTTC.

The V gene is TRBV29-1, the J gene TRBJ2-1; 9 bases map to TRBD1. The CDR3 covers 12 residues. Trimming cost V 4 bases and J 7 bases; bases outside gene matches: 2. The germline CDR1 and CDR2 sequences are SQVTM and ANQGSEA. CDR3 DNA sequence: TGCAGCGTTGCGGGACAGGGTAATGAGCAGTTCTTC. Its protein product is CSVAGQGNEQFF.

The V call is TRBV28, the J call TRBJ2-2; the D is unclear. Germline loops: CDR1 MDHEN, CDR2 SYDVKM. The CDR3 totals 15 residues. The ends were cut back, 6 bases at V and 3 bases at J, with 14 bases in the middle. The CDR3 region is CASSRDLGYTGELFF. The CDR3 DNA is TGTGCCAGCAGCCGCGACCTGGGCTACACCGGGGAGCTGTTTTTT. Combining the CDR3 with reference TRBV28 and TRBJ2-2 gives the whole variable domain DVKVTQSSRYLVKRTGEKVFLECVQDMDHENMFWYRQDPGLGLRLIYFSYDVKMKEKGDIPEGYSVSREKKERFSLILESASTNQTSMYLCASSRDLGYTGELFFGEGSRLTVL.